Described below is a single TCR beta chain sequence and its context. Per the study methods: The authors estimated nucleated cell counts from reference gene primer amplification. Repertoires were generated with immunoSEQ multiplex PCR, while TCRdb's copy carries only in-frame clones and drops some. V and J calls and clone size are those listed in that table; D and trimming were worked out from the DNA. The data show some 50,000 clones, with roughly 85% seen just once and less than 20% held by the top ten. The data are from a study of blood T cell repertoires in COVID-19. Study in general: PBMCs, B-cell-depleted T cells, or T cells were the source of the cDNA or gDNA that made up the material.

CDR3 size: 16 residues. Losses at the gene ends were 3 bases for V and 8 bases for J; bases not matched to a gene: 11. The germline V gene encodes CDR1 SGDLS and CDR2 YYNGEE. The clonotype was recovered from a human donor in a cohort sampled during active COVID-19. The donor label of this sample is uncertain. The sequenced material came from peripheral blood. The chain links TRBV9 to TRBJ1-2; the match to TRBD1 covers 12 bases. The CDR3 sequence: CASSADSGQGAWGYTF. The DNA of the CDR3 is TGTGCCAGCAGCGCCGACTCGGGACAGGGGGCGTGGGGCTACACCTTC.